This section outlines one T cell receptor beta chain sequence together with its context. The CDR3 spans 15 residues. This sample was included in a study of cytomegalovirus exposure and HLA in healthy donors. Donors in the study were healthy people who gave bone marrow. Both 60 Vbeta primers and 13 Jbeta primers went into the PCR. Libraries were prepared by immunoSEQ multiplex PCR; TCRdb keeps only in-frame clonotypes and omits some of them. This table holds 100,000 or so clones, 60% to 85% found once. The sample consisted of PBMCs. The TCR comes from a female donor in good health and CMV-seropositive. J is TRBJ2-5 and V is TRBV21-1; TRBD1, the table's D call, was not compared with the DNA. The closer fit of TRBJ2-7 to the DNA end suggests the J call may be wrong. TRBV21-1 is a known pseudogene. CDR3 bases: TGTGCCAGCAGCAAAGGGAAGGACAGTCCCTACGAGCAGTACTTC. Protein: CASSKGKDSPYEQYF.